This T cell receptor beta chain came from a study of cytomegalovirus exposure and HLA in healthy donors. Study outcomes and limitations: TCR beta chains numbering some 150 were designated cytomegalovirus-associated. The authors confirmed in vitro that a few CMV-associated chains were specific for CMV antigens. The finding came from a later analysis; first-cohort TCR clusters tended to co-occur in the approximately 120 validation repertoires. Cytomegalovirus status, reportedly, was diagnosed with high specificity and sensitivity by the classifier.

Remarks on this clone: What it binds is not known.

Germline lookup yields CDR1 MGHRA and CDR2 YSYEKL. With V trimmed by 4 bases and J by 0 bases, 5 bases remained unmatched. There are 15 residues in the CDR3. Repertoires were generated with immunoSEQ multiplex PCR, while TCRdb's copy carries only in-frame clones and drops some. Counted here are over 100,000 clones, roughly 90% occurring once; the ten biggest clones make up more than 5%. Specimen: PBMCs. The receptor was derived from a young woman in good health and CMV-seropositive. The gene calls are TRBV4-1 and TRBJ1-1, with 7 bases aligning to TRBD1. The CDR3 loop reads CASSPRQGMNTEAFF. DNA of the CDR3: TGCGCCAGCAGCCCCCGACAGGGCATGAACACTGAAGCTTTCTTT.